These T cell receptor beta chains were read from a single sample in a study of cytomegalovirus exposure and HLA in healthy donors. Method: immunoSEQ multiplex PCR; TCRdb's copy keeps in-frame clones and lacks some. The sample records 110,000 to 150,000 clones, about 80% being singletons. Sequences were obtained from PBMCs. The receptor source for this set is a male donor in good health and CMV-seropositive. The CDR3 runs from the conserved cysteine through the conserved F or W. A D gene is named only where the DNA matches it firmly. Not every row has a clone size; where given, it reads once, few, many or a size class.

NA,TRBD2,TRBV7-9,15,TRBJ2-7,TGTGCCAGCAGCCCGATAGCGGGGGCTGACTACGAGCAGTACTTC,CASSPIAGADYEQYF
few,TRBD1,TRBV6-5,14,TRBJ1-4,TGTGCCAGCAGCCGACAGGGGGCCGGTGAAAAACTGTTTTTT,CASSRQGAGEKLFF
NA,NA,TRBV2,14,TRBJ2-3,TGTGCCAGCAGTGAGCCTACCTTGGGCGATACGCAGTATTTT,CASSEPTLGDTQYF
NA,NA,TRBV7-8,15,TRBJ1-3,TGTGCCAGCAGCCCGGGTCCCGGAGCTGGAAACACCATATATTTT,CASSPGPGAGNTIYF
NA,TRBD2,TRBV7-2,14,TRBJ2-5,TGTGCCAGCCCCCTACTAGCGGGGGAAGAGACCCAGTACTTC,CASPLLAGEETQYF
few,TRBD1,TRBV6-6,14,TRBJ2-7,TGTGCCAGCAGTCGGGACAGGGAGGGCTACGAGCAGTACTTC,CASSRDREGYEQYF
NA,NA,TRBV5-4,14,TRBJ2-5,TGTGCCAGCAGCTTAAAGATCACACAAGAGACCCAGTACTTC,CASSLKITQETQYF
NA,NA,TRBV5-6,13,TRBJ2-3,TGTGCCAGCAGCTTCCGTAGCACAGATACGCAGTATTTT,CASSFRSTDTQYF
once,TRBD2,TRBV7-7,15,TRBJ2-1,TGTGCTAGCAGCTACAGCGGGAGCTCCTACAATGAGCAGTTCTTC,CASSYSGSSYNEQFF
once,NA,TRBV27,14,TRBJ1-5,TGTGCCAGCAGTTTACAGGGTAGCAATCAGCCCCAGCATTTT,CASSLQGSNQPQHF
NA,NA,TRBV6-5,13,TRBJ1-1,TGTGCCAGCACGGGGGGCGTGAACACTGAAGCTTTCTTT,CASTGGVNTEAFF
NA,NA,TRBV27,17,TRBJ1-1,TGTGCCAGCAGTTTAGAAAACAGGGCCAAGGGTCACACTGAAGCTTTCTTT,CASSLENRAKGHTEAFF
NA,NA,TRBV19,13,TRBJ2-7,TGTGCCAGTAGTATTGGCGGCAGCTACGAGCAGTACTTC,CASSIGGSYEQYF
NA,NA,TRBV28,15,TRBJ2-4,TGTGCCAGCAACCCACAGGGACCTGCCAAAAACATTCAGTACTTC,CASNPQGPAKNIQYF
NA,NA,TRBV5-5,16,TRBJ1-2,TGTGCCAGCAGCTTGGAGTGGACACCGAACAGCTATGGCTACACCTTC,CASSLEWTPNSYGYTF
NA,NA,TRBV11-2,15,TRBJ1-5,TGTGCCAGCAGCTTGGCGGCTGGAAGCAATCAGCCCCAGCATTTT,CASSLAAGSNQPQHF
few,NA,TRBV4-1,14,TRBJ2-7,TGCGCCAGCAGCCAAGGGCAGGCCAACTACGAGCAGTACTTC,CASSQGQANYEQYF
NA,NA,TRBV5-1,13,TRBJ1-5,TGCGCCAGCAGCCCTGACAGCCATCAGCCCCAGCATTTT,CASSPDSHQPQHF
NA,TRBD1,TRBV27,14,TRBJ2-7,TGTGCCAGCAGTTTAAGGCAGGGGGTCTACGAGCAGTACTTC,CASSLRQGVYEQYF
NA,TRBD2,TRBV2,14,TRBJ2-7,TGTGCCAGCACCCCGGGGGAGGGGATCGACGAGCAGTACTTC,CASTPGEGIDEQYF
NA,NA,TRBV19,14,TRBJ1-2,TGTGCCAGTAACGGGGAAATTCGGAGTCATGGCTACACCTTC,CASNGEIRSHGYTF
NA,NA,TRBV7-9,12,TRBJ2-5,TGTGCCAGCAGCTCGGAGAAAGAGACCCAGTACTTC,CASSSEKETQYF
NA,TRBD2,TRBV7-3,17,TRBJ2-1,TGTGCCAGCAGCGCCCCTGGACTAGCGGGAGGAATCCATGAGCAGTTCTTC,CASSAPGLAGGIHEQFF
few,NA,TRBV27,15,TRBJ1-1,TGTGCCAGCAGTTTATCCCGAAACGGGTGGACTGAAGCTTTCTTT,CASSLSRNGWTEAFF
NA,NA,TRBV5-1,15,TRBJ1-2,TGCGCCAGCAGCTTGGTGGAGGGGAGTAACTATGGCTACACCTTC,CASSLVEGSNYGYTF
NA,NA,TRBV6-6,15,TRBJ2-7,TGTGCCAGCAGTTTAGGCGACAATGATTGGTACGAGCAGTACTTC,CASSLGDNDWYEQYF
NA,NA,TRBV29-1,14,TRBJ1-2,TGCAGCGTTGACATTCTCGGGGGGAACTATGGCTACACCTTC,CSVDILGGNYGYTF
NA,NA,TRBV30,12,TRBJ1-2,TGTGCCTGGAGTGTAGGCGGCTATGGCTACACCTTC,CAWSVGGYGYTF
NA,NA,TRBV20-1,11,TRBJ1-2,TGCAGTGCAACAGCATCCTATGGCTACACCTTC,CSATASYGYTF
NA,TRBD1,TRBV4-1,14,TRBJ1-4,TGCGCCAGCGGGACAGGGAGACCCGATGAAAAACTGTTTTTT,CASGTGRPDEKLFF
NA,NA,TRBV2,15,TRBJ1-4,TGTGCCAGCAGAGACTCAGGGGCAACTAATGAAAAACTGTTTTTT,CASRDSGATNEKLFF
NA,TRBD2,TRBV2,16,TRBJ2-1,TGTGCCAGCAGTGGTGGTAGCGGGAGGCTCTACAATGAGCAGTTCTTC,CASSGGSGRLYNEQFF
NA,NA,TRBV30,12,TRBJ2-7,TGTGCCTGGCGGGGACTTACCTACGAGCAGTACTTC,CAWRGLTYEQYF
NA,TRBD2,TRBV28,15,TRBJ2-1,TGTGCCAGCAAGTTACTAGCGGAATCCTACAATGAGCAGTTCTTC,CASKLLAESYNEQFF
NA,NA,TRBV7-8,13,TRBJ1-5,TGTGCCAGCAGCTTATCACAAGATCAGCCCCAGCATTTT,CASSLSQDQPQHF
NA,NA,TRBV27,14,TRBJ1-5,TGTGCCAGCAGTTTCGCAGGGGTCAATCAGCCCCAGCATTTT,CASSFAGVNQPQHF
NA,TRBD1,TRBV10-3,15,TRBJ1-1,TGTGCCATCACCTCGGGACAGGGGATGAACACTGAAGCTTTCTTT,CAITSGQGMNTEAFF
NA,NA,TRBV7-2,16,TRBJ1-2,TGTGCCAGCAGCCCCCGGGGGGGGTCTCAAGATTTTGGCTACACCTTC,CASSPRGGSQDFGYTF
NA,NA,TRBV5-1,17,TRBJ2-2,TGCGCCAGCAGCCCAAGACTGACTTCAACGAACACCGGGGAGCTGTTTTTT,CASSPRLTSTNTGELFF
few,TRBD2,TRBV4-2,17,TRBJ2-3,TGTGCCAGCAGCCAAAGGATAGCGGGGGACGGGACAGATACGCAGTATTTT,CASSQRIAGDGTDTQYF
NA,NA,TRBV5-6,15,TRBJ1-2,TGTGCCAGCGGGCCGTTGCACAGGGATTACTATGGCTACACCTTC,CASGPLHRDYYGYTF
NA,NA,TRBV21-1,14,TRBJ1-6,TGTGCCAGCAGCAAGGGACAGGGGGATTCACCCCTCCACTTT,CASSKGQGDSPLHF
NA,NA,TRBV29-1,13,TRBJ2-7,TGCAGCGTGGAGTCCGGATCCTCCTACGAGCAGTACTTC,CSVESGSSYEQYF
NA,NA,TRBV19,12,TRBJ2-5,TGTGCCAGTAGGGGGACATGGGAGACCCAGTACTTC,CASRGTWETQYF
few,NA,TRBV13,14,TRBJ1-1,TGTGCCAGCAGCCCCAGGGTGGGGAACACTGAAGCTTTCTTT,CASSPRVGNTEAFF
once,TRBD1,TRBV25-1,16,TRBJ2-7,TGTGCCAGCAGTGAGTCTCCGGACAGGGGGTCCTACGAGCAGTACTTC,CASSESPDRGSYEQYF
once,TRBD2,TRBV18,15,TRBJ2-3,TGTGCCAGCTCCCCTAGCGGGGGTACCACAGATACGCAGTATTTT,CASSPSGGTTDTQYF
once,TRBD1,TRBV10-3,22,TRBJ2-3,TGTGCCATCAGTGAGACCAGTATTAAAGGACAGGCCCATAGGAGGAGTGTTCATACGCAGTATTTT,CAISETSIKGQAHRRSVHTQYF
NA,NA,TRBV30,14,TRBJ1-1,TGTGCCTGGACTAAGAACCGGGAGAACACTGAAGCTTTCTTT,CAWTKNRENTEAFF
NA,TRBD2,TRBV7-2,13,TRBJ2-5,TGTGCCAGCAGCACGGGACTACAAGAGACCCAGTACTTC,CASSTGLQETQYF
NA,NA,TRBV4-1,15,TRBJ1-2,TGCGCCAGCAGCCACCCTAAGGACAGTTTCGGTGGCTACACCTTC,CASSHPKDSFGGYTF
NA,NA,TRBV6-1,12,TRBJ1-2,TGTGCCAGCAGCCACCAAGCCTATGGCTACACCTTC,CASSHQAYGYTF
NA,NA,TRBV19,13,TRBJ1-1,TGTGCCAGTAGTCCCCTAGAGAACACTGAAGCTTTCTTT,CASSPLENTEAFF
few,NA,TRBV9,14,TRBJ1-1,TGTGCCAGCAGTAGAAGGGGCGGGGACACTGAAGCTTTCTTT,CASSRRGGDTEAFF
few,TRBD2,TRBV7-9,15,TRBJ2-1,TGTGCCAGCAGCTTTTACGGGGGGAACTACAATGAGCAGTTCTTC,CASSFYGGNYNEQFF
NA,NA,TRBV10-1,18,TRBJ2-1,TGCGCCAGCAGTGAGAGACTAGTGATAGGACGAAGGGGCAATGAGCAGTTCTTC,CASSERLVIGRRGNEQFF
NA,NA,TRBV28,14,TRBJ2-7,TGTGCCAGCAGTCACTCGGGACAAGTCTACGAGCAGTACTTC,CASSHSGQVYEQYF
NA,TRBD2,TRBV7-3,15,TRBJ2-1,TGTGCCAGCAGCTTCTCTAGCGGCTCCTACAATGAGCAGTTCTTC,CASSFSSGSYNEQFF
NA,TRBD2,TRBV30,15,TRBJ2-7,TGTGCCTGGAGTGGAGCCGGGACTAGCGGGTACGAGCAGTACTTC,CAWSGAGTSGYEQYF